The sequence of this T cell receptor (beta chain) was determined in a study of cytomegalovirus exposure and HLA in healthy donors. PCR primers comprised 60 Vbeta and 13 Jbeta primers. TCRdb's table, derived via immunoSEQ multiplex PCR, lists solely in-frame clones and lacks some. In the table there are 130,000 to 150,000 clones, roughly three quarters of which are singletons. The sequence came from a man aged 18 to 30 in good health and CMV-seronegative. Sequenced sample: PBMCs.

CDR3: CASSYRDSTYEQYF. In nucleotides, the CDR3 is TGTGCCAGCAGCTACCGGGACAGTACCTACGAGCAGTACTTC. The chain couples TRBV28 to TRBJ2-7, with 7 bases identical to TRBD1. V gave up 6 bases and J gave up 2 bases; unmatched junction bases: 7. The CDR3 extends over 14 amino acids. Germline CDR1 is MDHEN and CDR2 is SYDVKM.